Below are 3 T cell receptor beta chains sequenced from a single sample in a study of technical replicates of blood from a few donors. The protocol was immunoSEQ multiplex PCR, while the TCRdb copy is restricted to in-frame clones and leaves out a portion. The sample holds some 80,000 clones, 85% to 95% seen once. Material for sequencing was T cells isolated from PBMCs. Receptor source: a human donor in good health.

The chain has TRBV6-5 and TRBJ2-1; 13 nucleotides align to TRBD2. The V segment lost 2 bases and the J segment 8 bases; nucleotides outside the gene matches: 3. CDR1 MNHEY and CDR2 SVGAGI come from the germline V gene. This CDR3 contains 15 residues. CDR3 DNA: TGTGCCAGCAGTTACGGGACTAGCGGGGAGGATGAGCAGTTCTTC. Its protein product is CASSYGTSGEDEQFF.

This CDR3 is CASSRGRWTSGNSTDTQYF. DNA of the CDR3: TGTGCCAGTAGTCGCGGCAGATGGACTAGCGGGAACAGCACAGATACGCAGTATTTT. This sequence joins TRBV19 and TRBJ2-3; 12 nucleotides agree with TRBD2. Unmatched junction bases numbered 12, after V lost 5 bases and J lost 0 bases. The CDR3 is 19 residues long. Germline V lookup: CDR1 LNHDA, CDR2 SQIVND (reference sequence). Using reference TRBV19 and TRBJ2-3 for the parts outside the CDR3, the full variable domain is DGGITQSPKYLFRKEGQNVTLSCEQNLNHDAMYWYRQDPGQGLRLIYYSQIVNDFQKGDIAEGYSVSREKKESFPLTVTSAQKNPTAFYLCASSRGRWTSGNSTDTQYFGPGTRLTVL.

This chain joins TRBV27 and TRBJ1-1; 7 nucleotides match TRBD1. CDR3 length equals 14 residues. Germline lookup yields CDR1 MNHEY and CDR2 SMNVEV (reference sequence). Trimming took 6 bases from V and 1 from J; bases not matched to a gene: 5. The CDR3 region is CASRPGTANTEAFF. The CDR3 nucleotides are TGTGCCAGCAGACCAGGGACAGCGAACACTGAAGCTTTCTTT.